This T cell receptor (beta chain) was recovered during a study of PD-1 blockade in classical Hodgkin lymphoma. General observations from the study: Compared with healthy donors, newly diagnosed patients reportedly showed lower baseline TCR diversity. The causes of the repertoire differences, possibly disease activity or prior therapy, remain undefined.

About this clone itself: The antigen is not known.

Regarding time point: newly diagnosed, previously untreated cHL patient sample. Purification of CD4+ T cells from thawed PBMCs was achieved by magnetic negative selection. Produced via immunoSEQ multiplex PCR; TCRdb's table is partial and in-frame only. In the table there are under 40,000 clones, around 90% of which are singletons. The sample comprised CD4+ T cells from blood. This TCR was sampled from a human donor with classical Hodgkin lymphoma.

The CDR3 DNA sequence: TGTGCCAGCAGCAAAGAAGGCCTCGGGAGATATGGCTACACCTTC. This codes for CASSKEGLGRYGYTF. The chain uses TRBV21-1 and TRBJ1-2. TRBV21-1 is a pseudogene. The CDR3 loop spans 15 amino acids.